This record covers a single T cell receptor beta chain. What it binds is unknown. This sample was included in a study of cytomegalovirus exposure and HLA in healthy donors. Although they were nominally healthy when sampled, donors likely had unrecorded immune exposures. This CDR3 region has 14 residues. Germline V gives CDR1 SGHDT, CDR2 YYEEEE. Unmatched junction bases numbered 4, after V lost 4 bases and J lost 2 bases. Study observations and caveats: The study designated 150 to 200 TCR beta chains cytomegalovirus-associated.

In the PCR, 60 Vbeta and 13 Jbeta primers were used. Original handling: Later reanalysis found about 78 million unique TCR beta chains, some 10 million of them shared. Produced via immunoSEQ multiplex PCR; TCRdb's table is partial and in-frame only. The V and J calls and clone size are taken from that table; D and trimming were inferred from the DNA. This sample has nearly 200,000 clones; roughly three quarters occur once, and the top ten carry approximately 0.4%. The sequencing input was PBMCs. V usage is TRBV5-6 and J usage is TRBJ2-5, with 8 bases lining up with TRBD1. This clonotype was obtained from a male donor in good health and CMV-seropositive. The CDR3 sequence is CASSLRTGQETQYF. In DNA form, the CDR3 reads TGTGCCAGCAGCCTCAGGACAGGGCAAGAGACCCAGTACTTC.